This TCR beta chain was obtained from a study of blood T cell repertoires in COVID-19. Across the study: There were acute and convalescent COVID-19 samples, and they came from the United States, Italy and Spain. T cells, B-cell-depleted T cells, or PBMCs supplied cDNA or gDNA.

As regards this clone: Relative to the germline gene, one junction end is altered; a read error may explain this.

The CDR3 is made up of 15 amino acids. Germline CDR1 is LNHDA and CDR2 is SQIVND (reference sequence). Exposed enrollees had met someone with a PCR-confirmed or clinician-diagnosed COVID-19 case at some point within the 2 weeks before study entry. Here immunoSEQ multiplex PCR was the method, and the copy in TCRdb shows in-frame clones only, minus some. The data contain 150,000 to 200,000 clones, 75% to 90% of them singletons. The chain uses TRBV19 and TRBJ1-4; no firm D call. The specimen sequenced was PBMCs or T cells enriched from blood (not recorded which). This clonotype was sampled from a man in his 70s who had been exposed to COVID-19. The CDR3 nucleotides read TGTGCCAGTAGTATGGATCCAGGTCTTAATGTAAAACTGTTTTTT. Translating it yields CASSMDPGLNVKLFF. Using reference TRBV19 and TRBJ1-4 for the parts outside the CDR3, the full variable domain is DGGITQSPKYLFRKEGQNVTLSCEQNLNHDAMYWYRQDPGQGLRLIYYSQIVNDFQKGDIAEGYSVSREKKESFPLTVTSAQKNPTAFYLCASSMDPGLNVKLFFGSGTQLSVL.